This entry concerns a single TCR beta chain. This entry is derived from a study of regulatory T cells in long-lasting Graves disease. Background on the study: Persistent Graves' disease denoted over 5 years of antithyroid drugs plus positive TSH receptor antibodies.

Building of the TCR beta libraries involved iRepertoire HTBI primers and Arm-PCR of CDR3 regions. TCRdb re-analysed the multiplex PCR reads in MiXCR, keeping a single row per CDR3 protein. The repertoire includes some 440,000 distinct CDR3 sequences, under 25% of them detected once, and over 7.5% sits in the top ten. The time point here: persistent/refractory GD, antithyroid drugs over 5 years with positive TRAb. Making the TCR library involved RNA that had been extracted from PBMCs. This CDR3 contains 14 residues. Trimming pared 0 bases from V and 0 bases from J, leaving 9 bases between. Germline loops: CDR1 DFQATT, CDR2 SNEGSKA (reference sequence).

This TCR was sampled from a female donor with Graves disease. The rearrangement uses TRBV20-1 and TRBJ2-7, with D hard to call. The sequences come from peripheral blood mononuclear cells (PBMCs), collected when the disease was refractory, from a patient treated with antithyroid drugs. This CDR3 is CSARDTFSSYEQYF. In DNA form, the CDR3 reads TGCAGTGCTAGAGACACTTTCAGCTCCTACGAGCAGTACTTC.